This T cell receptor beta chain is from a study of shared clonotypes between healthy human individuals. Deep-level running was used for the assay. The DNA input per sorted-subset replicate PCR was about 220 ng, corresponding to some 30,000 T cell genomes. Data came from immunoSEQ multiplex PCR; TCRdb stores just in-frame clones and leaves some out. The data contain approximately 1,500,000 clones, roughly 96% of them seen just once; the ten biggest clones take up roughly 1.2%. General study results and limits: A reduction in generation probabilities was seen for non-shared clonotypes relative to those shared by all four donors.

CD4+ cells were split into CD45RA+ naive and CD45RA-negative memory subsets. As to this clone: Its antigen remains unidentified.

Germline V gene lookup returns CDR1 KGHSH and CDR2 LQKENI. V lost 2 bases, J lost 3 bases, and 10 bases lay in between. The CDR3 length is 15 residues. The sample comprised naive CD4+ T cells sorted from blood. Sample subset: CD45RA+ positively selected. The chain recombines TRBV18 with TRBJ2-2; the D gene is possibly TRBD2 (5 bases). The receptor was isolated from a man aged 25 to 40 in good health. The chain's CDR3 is CASSPEGLDTGELFF. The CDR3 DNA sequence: TGTGCCAGCTCACCAGAGGGCTTGGACACCGGGGAGCTGTTTTTT. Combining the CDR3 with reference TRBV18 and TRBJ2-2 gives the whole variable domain NAGVMQNPRHLVRRRGQEARLRCSPMKGHSHVYWYRQLPEEGLKFMVYLQKENIIDESGMPKERFSAEFPKEGPSILRIQQVVRGDSAAYFCASSPEGLDTGELFFGEGSRLTVL.